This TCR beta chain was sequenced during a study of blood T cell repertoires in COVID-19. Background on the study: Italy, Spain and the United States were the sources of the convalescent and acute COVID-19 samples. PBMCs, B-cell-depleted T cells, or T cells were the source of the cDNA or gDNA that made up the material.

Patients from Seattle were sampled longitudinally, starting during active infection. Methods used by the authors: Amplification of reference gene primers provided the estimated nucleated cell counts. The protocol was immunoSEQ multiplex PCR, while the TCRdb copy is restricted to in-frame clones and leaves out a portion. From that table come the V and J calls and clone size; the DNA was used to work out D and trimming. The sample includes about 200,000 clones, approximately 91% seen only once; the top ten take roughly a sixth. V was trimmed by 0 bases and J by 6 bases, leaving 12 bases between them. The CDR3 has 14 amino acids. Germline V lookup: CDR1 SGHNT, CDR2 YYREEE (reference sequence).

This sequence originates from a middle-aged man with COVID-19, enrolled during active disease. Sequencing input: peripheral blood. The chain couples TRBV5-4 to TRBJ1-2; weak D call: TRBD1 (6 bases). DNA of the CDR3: TGTGCCAGCAGCTTGGGGCAGGGGTTGAATGGCTACACCTTC. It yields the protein CASSLGQGLNGYTF.